Listed below are T cell receptor beta chains from one sample, sequenced in a study of shared clonotypes between healthy human individuals. The assay was immunoSEQ multiplex PCR, and TCRdb's table has in-frame clones only and misses some. The data show hundreds of thousands of clones, with about 90% seen just once and about 24% held by the top ten. The sequenced material came from naive CD8+ T cells sorted from blood. The receptors here all came from a man younger than 45 in good health. Both conserved end residues are part of each CDR3. Fields, in order: J gene, V gene, CDR3 protein.

J: TRBJ2-5
V: TRBV9
CDR3: CASSAWDRGETQYF

J: TRBJ1-1
V: TRBV6-6
CDR3: CASSYSIEEYTEAFF

J: TRBJ2-3
V: TRBV4-3
CDR3: CASSQATGATDTQYF

J: TRBJ2-7
V: TRBV2
CDR3: CASWPLSYEQYF

J: TRBJ2-7
V: TRBV10-1
CDR3: CASSEGWGEQYF

J: TRBJ1-1
V: TRBV6-1
CDR3: CASGDRAGGTEAFF

J: TRBJ2-1
V: TRBV27
CDR3: CASRRHGLAEGSEQFF

J: TRBJ1-5
V: TRBV19
CDR3: CASSISGENQPQHF

J: TRBJ2-7
V: TRBV19
CDR3: CASSIRDGSYEQYF

J: TRBJ2-2
V: TRBV9
CDR3: CASSAPLGGATGELFF

J: TRBJ2-1
V: TRBV29-1
CDR3: CSVGGLAGSSYNEQFF

J: TRBJ2-7
V: TRBV7-9
CDR3: CASSSGRGTYEQYF